The subject of this entry is one T cell receptor (beta chain). In the authors' methods: Estimates of nucleated cell counts were drawn from the amplification of reference gene primers. Only in-frame clones appear in the TCRdb table, and some are missing; sequencing was by immunoSEQ multiplex PCR. That table furnishes V, J and clone size, whereas the DNA furnished D and trimming. The sample consists of about 440,000 clones, roughly nine tenths of them appearing once. The data are from a study of blood T cell repertoires in COVID-19. In the study overall: Sources were T cells, B-cell-depleted T cells, or PBMCs; the material itself was cDNA or gDNA.

Clinical histories supplied by participants themselves formed the basis of cohort assignment. This receptor was taken from a woman aged 18-29 years with acute COVID-19. The specimen sequenced was PBMCs or T cells enriched from blood (not recorded which).

The DNA for the CDR3 is TGCGCCAGCAGCAACGAGCGGGAGGGTTACAATGAGCAGTTCTTC. Amino acid sequence: CASSNEREGYNEQFF. This chain joins TRBV5-1 and TRBJ2-1, with 10 nucleotides matching TRBD2. The CDR3 has 15 amino acids. Germline trimming cut 4 bases from V and 4 bases from J; bases unmatched to any gene: 5. CDR1 is SGHRS and CDR2 is YFSETQ in the germline V gene.